The 19 T cell receptor beta chains below come from one sample, sequenced in a study of shared clonotypes between healthy human individuals. The method was immunoSEQ multiplex PCR; TCRdb's version includes in-frame clones alone and lacks a portion of them. The repertoire consists of some 480,000 clones, with roughly 85% occurring once and the leading ten covering approximately 12%. Sequenced sample: PBMCs. These receptor sequences come from a middle-aged woman in good health. Some clones in this sample may be carry-over from other donors' samples.

This clone has only a few counts. V usage is TRBV14 and J usage is TRBJ2-7, with no clear D. V lost 4 bases, J lost 7 bases, and 17 bases lay in between. The germline CDR1 and CDR2 sequences are SGHDN and FVKESK. This CDR3 has 14 amino acids. The CDR3 spells CASSLRAISLEQYF. CDR3 sequence (DNA): TGTGCCAGCAGCCTCCGGGCGATTTCGCTGGAGCAGTACTTC.

CDR3 sequence: CASSEYGRESSDEQYF. CDR3 sequence (DNA): TGTGCCAGCAGTGAATATGGGCGGGAGAGTAGTGACGAGCAGTACTTC. The chain carries TRBV25-1 and TRBJ2-7; 7 bases line up with TRBD2. The CDR3 loop spans 16 amino acids. J lost 5 bases, V lost 0 bases, and 10 bases had no gene match. In germline, CDR1 is MGHDK, CDR2 SYGVNS.

This clone has a handful of counts. The gene calls are TRBV9 and TRBJ2-1; D is uncertain. Germline V lookup: CDR1 SGDLS, CDR2 YYNGEE. The CDR3 totals 16 residues. The V end was cut by 0 bases, the J end by 2 bases, with 12 bases between. Here the CDR3 reads CASSVDSAYTYNEQFF. The CDR3 DNA reads TGTGCCAGCAGCGTAGATTCAGCCTACACCTACAATGAGCAGTTCTTC.

The chain carries TRBV7-2 and TRBJ2-7; D unclear. CDR3 length: 10 residues. Trimming shortened V by 5 bases and J by 4 bases, and 3 bases separated the two germline ends. CDR1 is SGHTA, CDR2 FQGNSA, per germline. The CDR3, as DNA: TGTGCCAGCAGCGATTACGAGCAGTACTTC. The encoded protein is CASSDYEQYF.

The rearrangement links TRBV2 to TRBJ2-7; 8 bases are shared with TRBD2. This CDR3 comprises 13 residues. Losses at the gene ends were 10 bases for V and 2 bases for J; bases not matched to a gene: 7. Germline V gene lookup returns CDR1 SNHLY and CDR2 FYNNEI. The chain's CDR3 is CAILGTSPYEQYF. CDR3 coding DNA: TGTGCCATCCTCGGGACTAGTCCCTACGAGCAGTACTTC.

The chain has TRBV6-1 and TRBJ2-7; TRBD2 aligns across 9 bases. CDR3 length equals 15 residues. The germline V gene has CDR1 MNHNS and CDR2 SASEGT. The junction had 9 bases not matched to a gene; V was cut back by 5 bases and J by 4 bases. CDR3 in DNA: TGTGCCAGCAGTACCGTAGCGGGAGCCAGTTACGAGCAGTACTTC. Its protein product is CASSTVAGASYEQYF.

About this clone: The sample holds other DNA sequences that translate to the same CDR3. The chain links TRBV28 to TRBJ1-2; D gene ambiguous. Germline V gene data show CDR1 as MDHEN and CDR2 as SYDVKM. Trimming cost V 4 bases and J 5 bases, with 5 bases left between them. The CDR3 is 11 residues long. CDR3 coding DNA: TGTGCCAGCAGTTCCTCTTATGGCTACACCTTC. Translating it yields CASSSSYGYTF.

This clone was seen more than once but under ten times. This sequence joins TRBV28 and TRBJ1-5; D not certain. There are 15 residues in the CDR3. Between the trimmed V and J ends, which lost 5 bases and 2 bases, there was a span of 13 bases. Germline CDR1 and CDR2: MDHEN and SYDVKM. This CDR3 is CASSPAIGGNQPQHF. CDR3 nucleotides: TGTGCCAGCAGTCCAGCTATAGGAGGCAATCAGCCCCAGCATTTT.

The chain uses TRBV7-2 and TRBJ2-3; D remains ambiguous. Trimming pared 5 bases from V and 4 bases from J, leaving 10 bases between. Germline V gene data show CDR1 as SGHTA and CDR2 as FQGNSA. The CDR3 covers 13 residues. The CDR3 loop is CASSPQSADTQYF. In nucleotides, the CDR3 is TGTGCCAGCAGCCCACAGAGTGCAGATACGCAGTATTTT.

V gene TRBV14 combines with J gene TRBJ2-5; the D is unclear. The CDR3 loop spans 13 amino acids. Germline-derived CDR1 and CDR2 are SGHDN and FVKESK. V lost 3 bases, J lost 5 bases, and 10 bases lay in between. The CDR3 loop reads CASSQWSRETQYF. In DNA form, the CDR3 reads TGTGCCAGCAGCCAGTGGAGTAGGGAGACCCAGTACTTC.

This chain joins TRBV5-6 and TRBJ1-1; no firm D call. This CDR3 is 14 amino acids long. With 2 bases removed from V and 4 bases from J, the gap between germline ends came to 12 bases. The germline V gene encodes CDR1 SGHDT and CDR2 YYEEEE. CDR3 amino acids: CASSFGGKATEAFF. CDR3 sequence (DNA): TGTGCCAGCAGCTTTGGCGGCAAGGCCACTGAAGCTTTCTTT.

The V and J genes are TRBV4-2 and TRBJ2-1, with TRBD2 identical over 9 bases. The CDR3 runs 16 residues. Germline V CDR1 and CDR2: LGHNA, YNFKEQ. The trim removed 0 bases at V and 4 bases at J, leaving 4 bases unmatched. The CDR3 bases are TGTGCCAGCAGCCAAGATTTCCTAGCGGGGTACAATGAGCAGTTCTTC. Its protein is CASSQDFLAGYNEQFF.

The chain employs TRBV27 and TRBJ2-2; D gene ambiguous. CDR3 length equals 14 residues. Germline-derived CDR1 and CDR2 are MNHEY and SMNVEV (reference sequence). V gave up 3 bases and J gave up 3 bases, with 8 bases separating them. The CDR3 spells CASSLRRYTGELFF. The CDR3, as DNA: TGTGCCAGCAGTTTGAGGCGGTACACCGGGGAGCTGTTTTTT.

The J gene is TRBJ1-5, the V gene TRBV2; 7 nucleotides match TRBD1. The germline V gene has CDR1 SNHLY and CDR2 FYNNEI. Unmatched junction bases numbered 10, after V lost 4 bases and J lost 1 base. CDR3 length equals 17 residues. CDR3 amino acids: CASSGQGAGWSNQPQHF. Here the CDR3 DNA reads TGTGCCAGCAGTGGACAGGGCGCGGGGTGGAGCAATCAGCCCCAGCATTTT. Full variable domain (outside the CDR3, taken from reference TRBV2 and TRBJ1-5): EPEVTQTPSHQVTQMGQEVILRCVPISNHLYFYWYRQILGQKVEFLVSFYNNEISEKSEIFDDQFSVERPDGSNFTLKIRSTKLEDSAMYFCASSGQGAGWSNQPQHFGDGTRLSIL.

The genes are TRBV9 and TRBJ2-5, with D uncertain. This CDR3 comprises 14 residues. The V end was cut by 0 bases, the J end by 1 base, with 7 bases between. Germline V gene lookup returns CDR1 SGDLS and CDR2 YYNGEE. CDR3 residues: CASSVGGPQETQYF. The CDR3 nucleotides read TGTGCCAGCAGCGTAGGTGGCCCCCAAGAGACCCAGTACTTC.

This clone was found many times. The rearrangement links TRBV5-1 to TRBJ2-1; 11 nucleotides agree with TRBD2. The CDR3 runs 16 residues. Germline trimming cut 0 bases from V and 3 bases from J; bases unmatched to any gene: 2. The V gene's germline CDR1 is SGHRS and CDR2 YFSETQ. CDR3 region: CASSLDGTSGYNEQFF. The CDR3 DNA follows: TGCGCCAGCAGCTTGGACGGGACTAGCGGCTACAATGAGCAGTTCTTC.

This clone is a singleton in its sample. The CDR3 sequence: CASSVLFEETQYF. The CDR3 DNA sequence: TGTGCCAGCAGCGTGCTGTTCGAAGAGACCCAGTACTTC. The chain combines TRBV5-4 with TRBJ2-5; D is ambiguous. The CDR3 has 13 amino acids. CDR1 and CDR2 (germline): SGHNT, YYREEE (reference sequence). V was clipped by 4 bases and J by 3 bases, with 10 bases between them.

Details on this clone: A far larger clone is one nucleotide away, so this likely arose from a read error. The chain links TRBV11-2 to TRBJ2-4, with D maybe TRBD1 (6 bases). The CDR3 extends over 16 amino acids. The germline V gene has CDR1 SGHAT and CDR2 FQNNGV. CDR3 DNA sequence: TGTGCCAGCAGCCGTTTGCAGGGGTCCTCCAAAAACACTCAGTACTTC. Translated: CASSRLQGSSKNTQYF.

This clone has just a few counts. The chain recombines TRBV6-6 with TRBJ2-5, with D tentatively TRBD1 (6 bases). The CDR3 has 11 amino acids. CDR1 and CDR2 from the germline V gene are MNHNY and SVGAGI (reference sequence). V lost 6 bases and J lost 4, with 6 bases in between. The DNA for the CDR3 is TGTGCCAGCAGCAGGGGAGAGACCCAGTACTTC. Amino acid sequence: CASSRGETQYF.